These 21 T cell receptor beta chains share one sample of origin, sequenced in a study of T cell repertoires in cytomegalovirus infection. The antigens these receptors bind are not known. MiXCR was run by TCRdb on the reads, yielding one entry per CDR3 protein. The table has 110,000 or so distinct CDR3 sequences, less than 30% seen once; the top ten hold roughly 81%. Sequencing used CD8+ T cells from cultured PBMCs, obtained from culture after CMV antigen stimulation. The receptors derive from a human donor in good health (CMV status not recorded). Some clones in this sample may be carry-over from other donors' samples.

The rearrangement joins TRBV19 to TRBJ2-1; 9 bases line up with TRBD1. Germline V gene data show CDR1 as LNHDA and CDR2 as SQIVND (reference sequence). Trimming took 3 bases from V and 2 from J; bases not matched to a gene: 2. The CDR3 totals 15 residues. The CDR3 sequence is CASSITGGAYNEQFF. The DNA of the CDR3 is TGTGCCAGTAGTATTACAGGGGGCGCCTACAATGAGCAGTTCTTC.

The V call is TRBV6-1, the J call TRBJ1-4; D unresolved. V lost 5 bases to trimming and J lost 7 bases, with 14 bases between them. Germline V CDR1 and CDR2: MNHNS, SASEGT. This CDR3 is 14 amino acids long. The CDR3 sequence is CASSHQDGSEKLFF. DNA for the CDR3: TGTGCCAGCAGTCACCAGGATGGCAGTGAAAAACTGTTTTTT.

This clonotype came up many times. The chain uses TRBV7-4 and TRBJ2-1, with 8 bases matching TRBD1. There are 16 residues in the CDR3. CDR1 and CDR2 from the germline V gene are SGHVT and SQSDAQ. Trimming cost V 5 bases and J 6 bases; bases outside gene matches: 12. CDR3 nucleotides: TGTGCCAGCAGCCGTCCCGGGACAGGTTCCCCCAATGAGCAGTTCTTC. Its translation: CASSRPGTGSPNEQFF.

As DNA, the CDR3 is TGTGCCACCAGTGACCTCAGCTCAGATACGCAGTATTTT. This codes for CATSDLSSDTQYF. The chain links TRBV24-1 to TRBJ2-3; D unclear. The CDR3 has 13 amino acids. V was pared by 4 bases and J by 4 bases, with 8 bases between. Looked up from germline, CDR1 is KGHDR and CDR2 is SFDVKD.

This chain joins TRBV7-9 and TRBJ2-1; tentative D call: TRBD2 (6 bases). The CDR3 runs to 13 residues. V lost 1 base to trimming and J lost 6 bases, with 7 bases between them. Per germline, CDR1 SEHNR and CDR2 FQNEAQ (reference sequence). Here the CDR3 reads CASSLDGGNEQFF. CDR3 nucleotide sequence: TGTGCCAGCAGCTTAGACGGGGGCAATGAGCAGTTCTTC.

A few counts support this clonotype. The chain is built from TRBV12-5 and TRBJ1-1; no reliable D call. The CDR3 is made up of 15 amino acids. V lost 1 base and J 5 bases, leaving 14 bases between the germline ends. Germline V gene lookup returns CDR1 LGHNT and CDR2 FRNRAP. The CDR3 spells CASGLGTRKGTEAFF. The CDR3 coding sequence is TGTGCTAGTGGTTTGGGCACCAGGAAGGGAACTGAAGCTTTCTTT.

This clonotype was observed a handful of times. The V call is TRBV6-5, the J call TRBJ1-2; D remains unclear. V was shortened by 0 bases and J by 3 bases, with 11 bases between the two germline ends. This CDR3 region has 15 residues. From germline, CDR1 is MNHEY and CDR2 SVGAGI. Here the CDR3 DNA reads TGTGCCAGCAGTTACTCATATGGCCCGGACTATGGCTACACCTTC. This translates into CASSYSYGPDYGYTF.

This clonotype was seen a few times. CDR3 nucleotides: TGTGCCAGCAGCCCGCGGCGAGCGGTGGCTGGCTACACCTTC. Translated: CASSPRRAVAGYTF. The chain combines TRBV7-6 with TRBJ1-2; D not certain. Germline V gives CDR1 SGHVS, CDR2 FNYEAQ. Trimming removed 5 bases from V and 7 bases from J, with 17 bases in between. CDR3 length equals 14 residues.

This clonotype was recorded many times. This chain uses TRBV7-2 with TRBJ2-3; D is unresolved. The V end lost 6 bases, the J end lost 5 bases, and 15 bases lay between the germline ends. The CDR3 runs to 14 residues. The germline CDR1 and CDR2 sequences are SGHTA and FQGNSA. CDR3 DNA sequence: TGTGCCAGCAGTCCTACTCTACAGTTAGATACGCAGTATTTT. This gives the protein CASSPTLQLDTQYF.

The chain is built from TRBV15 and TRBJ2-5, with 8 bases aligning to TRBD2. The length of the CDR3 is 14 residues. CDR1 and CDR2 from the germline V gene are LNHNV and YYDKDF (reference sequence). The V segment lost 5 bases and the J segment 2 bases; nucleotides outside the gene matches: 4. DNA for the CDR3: TGTGCCACCAGCTACCAGCGGGGGCAAGAGACCCAGTACTTC. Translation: CATSYQRGQETQYF.

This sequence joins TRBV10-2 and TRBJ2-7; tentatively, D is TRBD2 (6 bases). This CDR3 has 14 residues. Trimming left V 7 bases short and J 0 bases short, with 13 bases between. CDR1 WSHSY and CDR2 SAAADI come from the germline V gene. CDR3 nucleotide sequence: TGCGCCAGCATAGATAGGAGGGGCTCCTACGAGCAGTACTTC. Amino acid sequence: CASIDRRGSYEQYF.

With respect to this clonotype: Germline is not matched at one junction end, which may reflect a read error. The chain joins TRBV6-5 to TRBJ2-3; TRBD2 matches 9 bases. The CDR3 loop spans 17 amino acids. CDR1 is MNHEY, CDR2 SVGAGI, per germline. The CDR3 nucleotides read TGTGCCACCCGTCTAGCGGGGTCCTATTTGAGCACATATACGCAGTATTTT. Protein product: CATRLAGSYLSTYTQYF.

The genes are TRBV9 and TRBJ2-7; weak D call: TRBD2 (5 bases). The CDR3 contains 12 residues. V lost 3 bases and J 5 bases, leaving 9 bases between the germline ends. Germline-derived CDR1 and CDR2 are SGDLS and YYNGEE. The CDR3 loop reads CASSALEDEQYF. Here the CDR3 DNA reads TGTGCCAGCAGCGCCCTGGAGGACGAGCAGTACTTC.

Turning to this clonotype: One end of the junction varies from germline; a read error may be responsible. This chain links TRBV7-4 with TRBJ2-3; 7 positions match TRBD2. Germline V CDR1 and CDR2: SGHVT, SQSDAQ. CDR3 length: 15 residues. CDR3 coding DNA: TGTGCCAGCAGTCCAAGCGGGGCCAGCACAGATGCGCAGTATTTT. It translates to CASSPSGASTDAQYF. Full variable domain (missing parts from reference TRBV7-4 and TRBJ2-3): GAGVSQSPRYKVAKRGRDVALRCDSISGHVTLYWYRQTLGQGSEVLTYSQSDAQRDKSGRPSGRFSAERPERSVSTLKIQRTEQGDSAVYLCASSPSGASTDAQYFGPGTRLTVL.

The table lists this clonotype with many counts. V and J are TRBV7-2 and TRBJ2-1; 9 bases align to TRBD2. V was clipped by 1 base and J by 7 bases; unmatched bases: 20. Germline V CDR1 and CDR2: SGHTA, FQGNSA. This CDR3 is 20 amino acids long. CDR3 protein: CASSLGFSGGPSGVGNEQFF. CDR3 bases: TGTGCCAGCAGCTTAGGGTTTAGCGGGGGCCCCTCGGGCGTAGGGAATGAGCAGTTCTTC.

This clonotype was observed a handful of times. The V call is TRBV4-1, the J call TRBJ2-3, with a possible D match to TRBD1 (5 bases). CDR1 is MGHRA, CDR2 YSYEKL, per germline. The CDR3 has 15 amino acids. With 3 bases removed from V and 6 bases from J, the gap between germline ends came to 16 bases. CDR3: CASSHRVSSSDTQYF. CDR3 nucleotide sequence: TGCGCCAGCAGCCACAGGGTCTCGAGCTCTGATACGCAGTATTTT.

CDR3 in amino acids: CASSITAYGTEAFF. The CDR3 DNA reads TGTGCCAGTAGTATAACGGCCTATGGCACTGAAGCTTTCTTT. The gene calls are TRBV19 and TRBJ1-1; D not resolved. The CDR3 has 14 residues. Trimming shortened V by 2 bases and J by 4 bases, and 11 bases separated the two germline ends. The germline CDR1 and CDR2 sequences are LNHDA and SQIVND (reference sequence).

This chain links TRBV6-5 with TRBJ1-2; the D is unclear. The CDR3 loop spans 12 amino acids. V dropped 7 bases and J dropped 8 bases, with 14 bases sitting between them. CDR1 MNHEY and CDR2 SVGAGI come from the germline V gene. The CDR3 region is CASTTPGEGYTF. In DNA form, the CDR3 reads TGTGCCAGCACCACTCCGGGCGAAGGCTACACCTTC.

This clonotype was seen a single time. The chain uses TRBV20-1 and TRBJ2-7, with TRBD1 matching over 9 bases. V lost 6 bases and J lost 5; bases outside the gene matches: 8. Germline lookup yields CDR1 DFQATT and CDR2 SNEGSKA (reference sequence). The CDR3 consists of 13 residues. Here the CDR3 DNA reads TGCAGTGCGCCACAGGGGGCGCGGAACGAGCAGTACTTC. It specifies CSAPQGARNEQYF.

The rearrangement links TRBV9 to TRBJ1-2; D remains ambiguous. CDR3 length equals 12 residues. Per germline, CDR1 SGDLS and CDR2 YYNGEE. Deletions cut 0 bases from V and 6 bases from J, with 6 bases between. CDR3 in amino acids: CASSVDKNGYTF. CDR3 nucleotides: TGTGCCAGCAGCGTAGACAAGAATGGCTACACCTTC.

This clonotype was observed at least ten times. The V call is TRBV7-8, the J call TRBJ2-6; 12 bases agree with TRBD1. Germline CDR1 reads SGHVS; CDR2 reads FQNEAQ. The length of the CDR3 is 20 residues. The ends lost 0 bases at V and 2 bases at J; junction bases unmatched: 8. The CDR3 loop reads CASSLARLGQGATGANVLTF. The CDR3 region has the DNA TGTGCCAGCAGCTTAGCGCGGTTGGGACAGGGGGCTACTGGGGCCAACGTCCTGACTTTC.